The rows below give T cell receptor beta chains drawn from one sample of a study of cytomegalovirus exposure and HLA in healthy donors. This table comes from immunoSEQ multiplex PCR, and its TCRdb copy is limited to in-frame clones, with some not included. The sample has about 160,000 clones, about three quarters seen once. The specimen sequenced was PBMCs. Receptors originate from a woman aged 25 to 39 in good health and CMV-seronegative. CDR3s include the opening cysteine and the closing phenylalanine or tryptophan. A D gene is named only where the DNA matches it firmly. A clone size is listed for some rows: how often the clone was seen (once, few, many), or a class if it is expanded.

d_gene | j_gene | v_gene | abundance | CDR3nt | CDR3aa
TRBD1 | TRBJ1-3 | TRBV6-1 | NA | TGTGCCAGCAACAGGGGAGGTACTGGAAACACCATATATTTT | CASNRGGTGNTIYF
NA | TRBJ2-7 | TRBV2 | NA | TGTGCCAGCAGTGATACCACACGCGGGATAATCACCTACGAGCAGTACTTC | CASSDTTRGIITYEQYF
NA | TRBJ1-2 | TRBV14 | NA | TGTGCCAGCAGCCTGTCGACTCTTAACTACACCTTC | CASSLSTLNYTF
NA | TRBJ2-7 | TRBV6-1 | NA | TGTGCCAGCGGGCGGGACAGCCCCTACGAGCAGTACTTC | CASGRDSPYEQYF
TRBD2 | TRBJ2-5 | TRBV5-1 | NA | TGCGCCAGCAGCTTCGTAGGGACTATCCAAGAGACCCAGTACTTC | CASSFVGTIQETQYF
NA | TRBJ2-2 | TRBV27 | NA | TGTGCCAGCAGTCATGGGACTTACACCGGGGAGCTGTTTTTT | CASSHGTYTGELFF
NA | TRBJ1-2 | TRBV7-6 | few | TGTGCCAGCAGCCTTCAGGTTAACTATGGCTACACCTTC | CASSLQVNYGYTF
TRBD1 | TRBJ1-5 | TRBV6-6 | NA | TGTGCCAGCAGGTCTACGGGACAGAATCAGCCCCAGCATTTT | CASRSTGQNQPQHF
TRBD2 | TRBJ2-2 | TRBV28 | NA | TGTGCCAGCAGTCCTAGCGGGGGGGCCGACACCGGGGAGCTGTTTTTT | CASSPSGGADTGELFF
NA | TRBJ1-2 | TRBV5-1 | NA | TGCGCCAGCAGCTTGCGCCAGGGGATCTATGGCTACACCTTC | CASSLRQGIYGYTF
NA | TRBJ1-1 | TRBV28 | NA | TGTGCCAGCAGTAGGGGCATGAACACTGAAGCTTTCTTT | CASSRGMNTEAFF
TRBD1 | TRBJ2-1 | TRBV5-1 | NA | TGCGCCAGCAGCCTACAGGGGACGGAATCCTACAATGAGCAGTTCTTC | CASSLQGTESYNEQFF
NA | TRBJ2-3 | TRBV19 | NA | TGTGCCAGTAGACTCACTAGTTTTGGTGCAGATACGCAGTATTTT | CASRLTSFGADTQYF
NA | TRBJ2-5 | TRBV6-6 | NA | TGTGCCAGCAGGATCGCCTCGGGTGGGGAGACCCAGTACTTC | CASRIASGGETQYF
NA | TRBJ1-2 | TRBV5-6 | NA | TGTGCCAGCAGCTTATACCGACAGCCGAACTATGGCTACACCTTC | CASSLYRQPNYGYTF
TRBD1 | TRBJ1-2 | TRBV7-2 | NA | TGTGCCAGCAGTCGAAGCGGACAGGGGATGTATGGCTACACCTTC | CASSRSGQGMYGYTF
NA | TRBJ2-7 | TRBV5-4 | NA | TGTGCCAGCAGCTTGGCGGGAGCTAGGACCAAGGGGGAGCAGTACTTC | CASSLAGARTKGEQYF
NA | TRBJ1-6 | TRBV19 | NA | TGTGCCAGTAGTATCCAGGGGAATAATTCACCCCTCCACTTT | CASSIQGNNSPLHF
NA | TRBJ2-5 | TRBV4-2 | once | TGTGCCAGCAGCCAAGTGAGGACCCCGGGGGAGACCCAGTACTTC | CASSQVRTPGETQYF
TRBD1 | TRBJ1-3 | TRBV7-6 | NA | TGTGCCAGCAGCTTAGTCCGCAGGACAGGGGCTAACTCTGGAAACACCATATATTTT | CASSLVRRTGANSGNTIYF
NA | TRBJ1-2 | TRBV7-2 | NA | TGTGCCAGCAGCTTACAGGTAGAAGGCTACACCTTC | CASSLQVEGYTF
NA | TRBJ1-3 | TRBV4-1 | NA | TGCGCCAGCAGCCAAGTGGGCGGGAACCTATTTGGAAACACCATATATTTT | CASSQVGGNLFGNTIYF
TRBD1 | TRBJ2-1 | TRBV2 | NA | TGTGCCAGCAGTGAATGGACAGGGGGGAAGTTCTTC | CASSEWTGGKFF
NA | TRBJ2-2 | TRBV2 | few | TGTGCCAGCAGTGAGAACGGGAACACCGGGGAGCTGTTTTTT | CASSENGNTGELFF
NA | TRBJ2-1 | TRBV5-1 | once | TGCGCCAGCAGCCTAACCCCCGGCGGAAGCTCCTACAATGAGCAGTTCTTC | CASSLTPGGSSYNEQFF
TRBD1 | TRBJ2-2 | TRBV11-3 | NA | TGTGCCAGCAGCTCAAGCAGGGGGAGCACCTCCGGGGAGCTGTTTTTT | CASSSSRGSTSGELFF
TRBD1 | TRBJ2-7 | TRBV5-6 | NA | TGTGCCAGCAGCTTGGGGACAGGGCTTCACGGGCTTTACGAGCAGTACTTC | CASSLGTGLHGLYEQYF
NA | TRBJ1-1 | TRBV5-1 | NA | TGCGCCAGCAGACTGGACGGGGAAACTGAAGCTTTCTTT | CASRLDGETEAFF
NA | TRBJ2-5 | TRBV20-1 | NA | TGCAGTGCTAGCGAAGAGACCCAGTACTTC | CSASEETQYF
NA | TRBJ2-1 | TRBV12-5 | once | TGTGCTAGTGGTTTGGGCAGCGCGGTAACCCATGAGCAGTTCTTC | CASGLGSAVTHEQFF
TRBD2 | TRBJ2-7 | TRBV5-4 | NA | TGTGCCAGCAGTCAAAATAGCGGGGGGCGTCGGGAGCAGTACTTC | CASSQNSGGRREQYF
NA | TRBJ1-4 | TRBV7-9 | NA | TGTGCCAGCAGCCTGACAGGAGAAAAACTGTTTTTT | CASSLTGEKLFF
NA | TRBJ1-6 | TRBV7-9 | NA | TGTGCCAGCAGCTTTTACCCTACAGGGAATTCACCCCTCCACTTT | CASSFYPTGNSPLHF
NA | TRBJ2-2 | TRBV30 | NA | TGTGCCTGGAGTGTAATTCCCGTTACCGGGGAGCTGTTTTTT | CAWSVIPVTGELFF
TRBD1 | TRBJ1-6 | TRBV28 | NA | TGTGCCAGCAGTTTGACCGGGACAGGGGGCTCGAGCTCCTATAATTCACCCCTCCACTTT | CASSLTGTGGSSSYNSPLHF